The entry below gives a single T cell receptor beta chain sequence along with its context. Germline V lookup: CDR1 SGDLS, CDR2 YYNGEE. The CDR3 length is 13 residues. V was shortened by 0 bases and J by 7 bases, with 10 bases between the two germline ends. The sample comes from a study of blood T cell repertoires in COVID-19. Study-wide background: Sites in the United States, Italy and Spain provided acute and convalescent COVID-19 samples. PBMCs, B-cell-depleted T cells, or T cells were the source of the cDNA or gDNA that made up the material.

In the study's own analysis: It was from reference gene primer amplification that nucleated cell counts were estimated. Using immunoSEQ multiplex PCR, the repertoire was profiled, and TCRdb retains in-frame clones only, with some absent. The DNA was the basis for D and trimming; V, J and clone size are from that table. Among some 160,000 clones listed, around 85% were seen once. V and J are TRBV9 and TRBJ1-2; no firm D call. The sequence came from a woman in her sixties or seventies with acute or convalescent COVID-19. Sequenced input: peripheral blood. CDR3 protein: CASSVVSVIGYTF. For the CDR3, the DNA is TGTGCCAGCAGCGTAGTTTCAGTGATTGGCTACACCTTC.